This T cell receptor beta chain was recovered during a study of T cells in Graves' hyperthyroidism and ophthalmopathy. Hyperthyroidism patients were newly diagnosed, had disease duration under 2 months, and were aged 18 to 65 years. Fresh 10 ml peripheral blood yielded PBMCs. Findings and limits, study-wide: Before onset, ophthalmopathy was predicted by the model a median around 6 months earlier.

The CDR3 regions of TCR beta were amplified from RNA transcripts. A first-round RT-PCR of the TCR CDR3 used the HTBI primer set. TCRdb processed the multiplex PCR reads anew with MiXCR; each CDR3 protein has one entry. Of about 210,000 distinct CDR3 sequences detected, roughly 15% appear once; the ten largest clones hold 50%. This clonotype turned up a few times. Its antigen is still unknown. A junction boundary mismatches the germline segment, possibly from a read error. Sequenced sample: blood. This TCR was recovered from a man aged 50 to 60 with Graves' hyperthyroidism.

CDR3 DNA sequence: TGTGCCAGCAGTGGTTTTGGCGGAGAGACCCGGTACTTC. It is translated as CASSGFGGETRYF. V gene TRBV2 combines with J gene TRBJ2-5, with D unresolved. The V gene's germline CDR1 is SNHLY and CDR2 FYNNEI. The CDR3 loop spans 13 amino acids.